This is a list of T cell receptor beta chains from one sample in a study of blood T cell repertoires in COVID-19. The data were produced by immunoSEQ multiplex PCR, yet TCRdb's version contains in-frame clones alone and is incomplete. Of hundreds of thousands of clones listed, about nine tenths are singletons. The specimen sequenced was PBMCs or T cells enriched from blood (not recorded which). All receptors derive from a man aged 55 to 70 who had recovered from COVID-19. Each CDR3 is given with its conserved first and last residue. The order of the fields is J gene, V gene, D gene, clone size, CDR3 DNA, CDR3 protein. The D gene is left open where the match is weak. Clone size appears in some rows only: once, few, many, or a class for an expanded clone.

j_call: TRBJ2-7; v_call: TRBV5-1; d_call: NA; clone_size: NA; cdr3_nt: TGCGCCAGCAGCTTGGACAGCACCGAGCAGTACTTC; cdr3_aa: CASSLDSTEQYF
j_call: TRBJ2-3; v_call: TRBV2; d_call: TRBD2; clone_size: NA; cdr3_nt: TGTGCCAGCAGTCTTCCTATTCAGGGGCGTCGCGGCTCTAGCGGGAGTACAGATACGCAGTATTTT; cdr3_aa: CASSLPIQGRRGSSGSTDTQYF
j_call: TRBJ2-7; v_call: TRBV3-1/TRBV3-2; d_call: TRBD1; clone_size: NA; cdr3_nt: TGTGCCAGCAGCCAGGGGGGGACAGGGATCTACGAGCAGTACTTC; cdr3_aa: CASSQGGTGIYEQYF
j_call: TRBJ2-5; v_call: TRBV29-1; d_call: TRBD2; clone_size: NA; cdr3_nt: TGCAGCGTTGAAGATGGAAGCGGGAGGGTGGGGGAGACCCAGTACTTC; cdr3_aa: CSVEDGSGRVGETQYF
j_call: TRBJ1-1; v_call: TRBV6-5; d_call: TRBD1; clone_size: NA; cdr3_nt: TGTGCCAGCAGACTTGGGACAGGGTTGAGCACTGAAGCTTTCTTT; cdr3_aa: CASRLGTGLSTEAFF
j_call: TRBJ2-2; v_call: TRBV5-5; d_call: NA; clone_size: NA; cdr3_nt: TGTGCCAGCAGCTTGGTAGGGGCTAACACCGGGGAGCTGTTTTTT; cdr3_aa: CASSLVGANTGELFF
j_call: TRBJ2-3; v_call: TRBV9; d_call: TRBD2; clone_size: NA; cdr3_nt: TGTGCCAGCAGCGGGGGGAGCGGGAGAGTAGATACGCAGTATTTT; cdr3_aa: CASSGGSGRVDTQYF
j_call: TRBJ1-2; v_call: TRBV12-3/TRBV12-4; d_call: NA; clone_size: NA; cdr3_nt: TGTGCCAGCAGTTTTGGGGGAGGGAGCTACACCTTC; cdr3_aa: CASSFGGGSYTF
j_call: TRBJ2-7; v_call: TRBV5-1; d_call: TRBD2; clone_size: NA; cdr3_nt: TGCGCCAGCAGCTTTGATAGCGGGAGGGCCTCTATTGGCGAGCAGTACTTC; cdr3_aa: CASSFDSGRASIGEQYF
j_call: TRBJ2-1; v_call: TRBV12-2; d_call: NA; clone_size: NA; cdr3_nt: TGTGCAAGTCGCTTAGGTATCGCGGGATCCTACAATGAGCAGTTCTTC; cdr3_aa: CASRLGIAGSYNEQFF
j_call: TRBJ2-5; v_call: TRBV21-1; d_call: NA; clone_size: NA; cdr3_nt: TGTGCCAGCAGCAAAGTGTACAGTTCAGTGCAAGAGACCCAGTACTTC; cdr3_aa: CASSKVYSSVQETQYF
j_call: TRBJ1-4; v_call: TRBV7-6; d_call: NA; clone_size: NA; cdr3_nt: TGTGCCAGCAGCGCTAGTTATAGCAGCGATGCAACTAATGAAAAACTGTTTTTT; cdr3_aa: CASSASYSSDATNEKLFF
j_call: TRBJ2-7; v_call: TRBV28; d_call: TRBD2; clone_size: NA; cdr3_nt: TGTGCCAGCAGTTCGCCGGGAGGATTATACGAGCAGTACTTC; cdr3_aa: CASSSPGGLYEQYF
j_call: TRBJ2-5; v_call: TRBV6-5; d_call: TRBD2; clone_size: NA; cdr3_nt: TGTGCCAGCAGTTACTCCGGGACTAGCGCCCAAGAGACCCAGTACTTC; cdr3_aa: CASSYSGTSAQETQYF
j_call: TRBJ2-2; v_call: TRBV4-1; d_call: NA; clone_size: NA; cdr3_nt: TGCGCCAGCAGAACACAGGGTGTCACCGGGGAGCTGTTTTTT; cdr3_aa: CASRTQGVTGELFF
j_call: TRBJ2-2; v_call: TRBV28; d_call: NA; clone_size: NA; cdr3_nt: TGTGCCAGCAGTTGGTTACAGGGTGGGTTCGCCGGGGAGCTGTTTTTT; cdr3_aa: CASSWLQGGFAGELFF
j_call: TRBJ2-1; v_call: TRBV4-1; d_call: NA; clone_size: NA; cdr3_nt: TGCGCCAGCAGCCTGTTACGGACGGGAGTCCCCTACAATGAGCAGTTCTTC; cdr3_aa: CASSLLRTGVPYNEQFF
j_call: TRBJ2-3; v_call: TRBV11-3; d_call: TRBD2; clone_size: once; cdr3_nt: TGTGCCAGCAGCCCGATAGCGGGAATGGTGTATTTT; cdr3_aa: CASSPIAGMVYF
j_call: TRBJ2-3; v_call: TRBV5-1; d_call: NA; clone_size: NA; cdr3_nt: TGCGCCAGCAGCTTGCCTCAGGGGATAGGTACAGATACGCAGTATTTT; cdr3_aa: CASSLPQGIGTDTQYF
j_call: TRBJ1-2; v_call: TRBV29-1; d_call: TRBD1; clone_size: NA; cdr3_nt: TGCAGCGCCACAGGGGATGGCTACACCTTC; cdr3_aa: CSATGDGYTF
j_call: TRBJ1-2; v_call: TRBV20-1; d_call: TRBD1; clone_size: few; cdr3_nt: TGCAGTGCTAGTGACAGGGGGAACTATGGCTACACCTTC; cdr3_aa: CSASDRGNYGYTF
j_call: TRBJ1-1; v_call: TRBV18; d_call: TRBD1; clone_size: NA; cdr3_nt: TGTGCCAGCTCACCAATCAGACAGGGGAACGCTGAAGCTTTCTTT; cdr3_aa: CASSPIRQGNAEAFF
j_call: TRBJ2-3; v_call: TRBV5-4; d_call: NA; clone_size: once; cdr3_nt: TGTGCCAGCAGCACCGTTCCTAGGGATACGCAGTATTTT; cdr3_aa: CASSTVPRDTQYF
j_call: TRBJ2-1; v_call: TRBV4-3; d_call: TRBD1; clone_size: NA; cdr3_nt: TGCGCCAGCAGCTCAGGACAGGGCTACAATGAGCAGTTCTTC; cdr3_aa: CASSSGQGYNEQFF